This entry lists 28 T cell receptor beta chains sequenced from one sample in a study of T-cell reconstitution after alpha-beta-depleted transplantation in children. The library targeted TCRbeta and was prepared with unique molecular identifiers. TCRdb re-analysed the PCR reads in MiXCR, keeping a single row per CDR3 protein. There are 500,000 or so distinct CDR3 sequences in the sample; 32% occur only once, and 2.4% lies in the top ten. This specimen was PBMCs from the stem cell graft donor, taken from the stem cell graft. Receptors originate from a human donor who donated a stem cell graft to a child with aplastic anemia.

The table lists this clonotype with a few counts. The chain links TRBV20-1 to TRBJ2-3; a possible D gene is TRBD2 (5 bases). Germline V gene lookup returns CDR1 DFQATT and CDR2 SNEGSKA (reference sequence). V lost 0 bases and J lost 2, with 12 bases in between. The CDR3 is made up of 15 amino acids. CDR3 sequence: CSAREASRSTDTQYF. DNA for the CDR3: TGCAGTGCTAGAGAGGCTAGCAGATCCACAGATACGCAGTATTTT.

CDR3 DNA sequence: TGTGCCAGCCAGGGGGCGGGAAGTGAGCAGTTCTTC. It encodes CASQGAGSEQFF. J is TRBJ2-1 and V is TRBV9; 8 bases agree with TRBD1. The CDR3 length is 12 residues. With V trimmed by 7 bases and J by 9 bases, 6 bases remained unmatched. Germline loops: CDR1 SGDLS, CDR2 YYNGEE.

The genes are TRBV20-1 and TRBJ2-7, with D hard to call. This CDR3 is 13 amino acids long. Germline CDR1 is DFQATT and CDR2 is SNEGSKA (reference sequence). The germline V and J ends were trimmed by 2 bases and 7 bases, with 15 bases remaining between them. CDR3 residues: CSARSSWAGEQYV. DNA of the CDR3: TGCAGTGCTAGAAGTAGCTGGGCCGGGGAGCAGTACGTC.

This clonotype was seen a handful of times. The CDR3 DNA is TGTGCCACCAGCGTAGGGTCAAGGGAGGCGGACTATGGCTACACCTTC. Its protein product is CATSVGSREADYGYTF. J is TRBJ1-2 and V is TRBV15; D is ambiguous. Germline CDR1 LNHNV, CDR2 YYDKDF (reference sequence). Trimming left V 5 bases short and J 3 bases short, with 19 bases between. The CDR3 sequence is 16 residues long.

V and J are TRBV27 and TRBJ2-5, with D possibly matching TRBD2 (6 bases). The CDR3 is 16 residues long. Germline values: CDR1 MNHEY, CDR2 SMNVEV (reference sequence). V gave up 2 bases and J gave up 2 bases, with 15 bases separating them. CDR3 protein: CASSLVLTGRQETQYF. DNA for the CDR3: TGTGCCAGCAGTTTAGTTTTAACCGGGAGACAAGAGACCCAGTACTTC.

The chain couples TRBV18 to TRBJ2-1; TRBD2 agrees at 11 bases. This CDR3 contains 15 residues. Germline V gives CDR1 KGHSH, CDR2 LQKENI. V trimming: 3 bases; J trimming: 5 bases; junction bases outside the gene matches: 3. The CDR3 DNA sequence: TGTGCCAGCTCACCGGCTAGCGGGAGGCACAATGAGCAGTTCTTC. This gives the protein CASSPASGRHNEQFF.

The rearrangement joins TRBV7-9 to TRBJ2-7; 8 bases are shared with TRBD2. J gave up 6 bases and V 4 bases, and 11 bases lay outside the gene matches. There are 15 residues in the CDR3. Germline assignment: CDR1 SEHNR and CDR2 FQNEAQ (reference sequence). CDR3 residues: CASSSTRGLAREQYV. As DNA, the CDR3 is TGTGCCAGCAGCTCTACGCGAGGACTAGCCCGCGAGCAGTACGTC.

This clonotype was seen a handful of times. This chain links TRBV29-1 with TRBJ1-4; no firm D call. The CDR3 is made up of 14 amino acids. With 6 bases removed from V and 0 bases from J, the gap between germline ends came to 11 bases. Looked up from germline, CDR1 is SQVTM and CDR2 is ANQGSEA. CDR3 in amino acids: CSVHNGATNEKLFF. The CDR3 DNA is TGCAGCGTCCACAACGGGGCAACTAATGAAAAACTGTTTTTT. Full variable domain (missing parts from reference TRBV29-1 and TRBJ1-4): SAVISQKPSRDICQRGTSLTIQCQVDSQVTMMFWYRQQPGQSLTLIATANQGSEATYESGFVIDKFPISRPNLTFSTLTVSNMSPEDSSIYLCSVHNGATNEKLFFGSGTQLSVL.

This clonotype has just a few counts. This chain joins TRBV5-1 and TRBJ1-1, with D tentatively TRBD1 (5 bases). Trimming removed 5 bases from V and 3 bases from J, with 14 bases in between. The germline V gene encodes CDR1 SGHRS and CDR2 YFSETQ. The CDR3 contains 14 residues. The CDR3 sequence is CASSWGDGDTEAFF. The CDR3 bases are TGCGCCAGCAGTTGGGGGGACGGAGACACTGAAGCTTTCTTT.

This sequence joins TRBV5-1 and TRBJ2-2; TRBD1 might be the D (6 bases). This CDR3 comprises 15 residues. Germline CDR1 is SGHRS and CDR2 is YFSETQ. The ends were cut back, 1 base at V and 5 bases at J, with 12 bases in the middle. The chain's CDR3 is CASSLNAGETGELFF. The CDR3 DNA is TGCGCCAGCAGCTTGAACGCAGGGGAGACCGGGGAGCTGTTTTTT. The complete variable domain, with remaining parts taken from reference TRBV5-1 and TRBJ2-2, reads KAGVTQTPRYLIKTRGQQVTLSCSPISGHRSVSWYQQTPGQGLQFLFEYFSETQRNKGNFPGRFSGRQFSNSRSEMNVSTLELGDSALYLCASSLNAGETGELFFGEGSRLTVL.

This chain connects TRBV18 to TRBJ2-7, with 7 bases aligning to TRBD1. V dropped 4 bases and J dropped 6; count of bases not matched to a gene: 12. The CDR3 consists of 15 residues. Germline loops: CDR1 KGHSH, CDR2 LQKENI. The CDR3 protein is CASSQQGSVWGEQYV. The DNA of the CDR3 is TGTGCCAGCTCACAACAGGGGAGCGTATGGGGCGAGCAGTACGTC.

This rearrangement joins TRBV11-3 to TRBJ2-1; D gene unclear. The germline V gene has CDR1 SGHNT and CDR2 YENEEA. The V end lost 4 bases, the J end lost 10 bases, and 11 bases lay between the germline ends. The length of the CDR3 is 12 residues. CDR3 protein: CASSSQTLEQFF. In DNA form, the CDR3 reads TGTGCCAGCAGCTCTCAGACCTTAGAGCAGTTCTTC.

This chain connects TRBV19 to TRBJ2-3; D possibly corresponds to TRBD2 (6 bases). The CDR3 is made up of 15 amino acids. Germline values: CDR1 LNHDA, CDR2 SQIVND (reference sequence). Deletions cut 5 bases from V and 1 base from J, with 13 bases between. The CDR3, as DNA: TGTGCCAGTAGTCTGACTAGTTCGGGCACAGATACGCAGTATTTT. Its protein is CASSLTSSGTDTQYF.

The chain carries TRBV18 and TRBJ2-5; 10 bases are shared with TRBD1. Germline CDR1 KGHSH, CDR2 LQKENI. After removal of 4 bases from V and 4 bases from J, the junction contained 3 bases not matched to a gene. The CDR3 consists of 14 residues. CDR3 in amino acids: CASSLDRGIETQYF. As DNA, the CDR3 is TGTGCCAGCTCACTGGACAGGGGGATAGAGACCCAGTACTTC.

CDR3 nucleotides: TGTGCCAGCACCCCCGACACAGATACGCAGTATTTT. Its protein is CASTPDTDTQYF. The chain carries TRBV7-2 and TRBJ2-3; the D is unclear. This CDR3 has 12 amino acids. Germline CDR1 SGHTA, CDR2 FQGNSA. V gave up 7 bases and J gave up 2 bases, with 7 bases separating them.

The chain is built from TRBV10-3 and TRBJ2-1, with D hard to call. The CDR3 length is 17 residues. With 3 bases removed from V and 7 bases from J, the gap between germline ends came to 22 bases. Germline CDR1 reads ENHRY; CDR2 reads SYGVKD. CDR3 coding DNA: TGTGCCATCAGTGACCTCTCGGCAGTGGGGATGGGTAATGAGCAGTTCTTC. As protein: CAISDLSAVGMGNEQFF.

This clonotype was recorded a few times. The rearrangement uses TRBV4-1 and TRBJ2-3; D possibly corresponds to TRBD2 (5 bases). The CDR3 extends over 16 amino acids. Between the trimmed V and J ends, which lost 4 bases and 3 bases, there was a span of 17 bases. Germline lookup yields CDR1 MGHRA and CDR2 YSYEKL. DNA of the CDR3: TGCGCCAGCAGCCCAGGACTGGGGTTTCAGACAGATACGCAGTATTTT. Residues: CASSPGLGFQTDTQYF.

V usage is TRBV11-3 and J usage is TRBJ2-1; 7 bases match TRBD2. V was clipped by 5 bases and J by 0 bases; unmatched bases: 7. The germline V gene has CDR1 SGHNT and CDR2 YENEEA. The CDR3 contains 16 residues. The CDR3 DNA follows: TGTGCCAGCAGCGTCCCCGGGGGGAGCTCCTACAATGAGCAGTTCTTC. As protein: CASSVPGGSSYNEQFF.

This chain connects TRBV9 to TRBJ1-3, with a tentative D call TRBD1 (5 bases). Germline-derived CDR1 and CDR2 are SGDLS and YYNGEE. Trimming cost V 3 bases and J 4 bases, with 17 bases left between them. The CDR3 has 16 amino acids. In nucleotides, the CDR3 is TGTGCCAGCAGCGGCCACCCTCCTAGGGGAGGAAACACCATATATTTT. Amino acid sequence: CASSGHPPRGGNTIYF.

This CDR3 is CASSPPVWAEETQYF. In DNA, the CDR3 is TGTGCCAGCTCACCACCGGTGTGGGCAGAAGAGACCCAGTACTTC. V gene TRBV18 combines with J gene TRBJ2-5; D is undetermined. V was pared by 0 bases and J by 3 bases, with 11 bases between. This CDR3 has 15 residues. Germline V gene data show CDR1 as KGHSH and CDR2 as LQKENI.

This clonotype was counted a few times. The rearrangement uses TRBV10-3 and TRBJ2-1; D not resolved. V lost 8 bases, J lost 0 bases, and 11 bases lay in between. This CDR3 has 14 amino acids. Germline V CDR1 and CDR2: ENHRY, SYGVKD. This CDR3 is CAISRGSSYNEQFF. The CDR3 nucleotides read TGTGCCATCTCCCGCGGAAGCTCCTACAATGAGCAGTTCTTC.

This clonotype was seen a few times. The chain links TRBV29-1 to TRBJ2-3; D uncertain. With 4 bases removed from V and 6 bases from J, the gap between germline ends came to 14 bases. This CDR3 has 13 amino acids. Germline-derived CDR1 and CDR2 are SQVTM and ANQGSEA. CDR3 amino acids: CSVGFRRRDTQYF. CDR3 sequence (DNA): TGCAGCGTTGGTTTTCGGAGAAGGGATACGCAGTATTTT.

The J gene is TRBJ1-1, the V gene TRBV18; D may be TRBD1 (5 bases). This CDR3 region has 14 residues. The V and J ends lost 3 bases and 1 base respectively, with 9 bases between them. From germline, CDR1 is KGHSH and CDR2 LQKENI. The CDR3 sequence: CASSPVGGNTEAFF. CDR3 sequence (DNA): TGTGCCAGCTCACCGGTCGGGGGGAACACTGAAGCTTTCTTT.

This clonotype was counted between two and nine times. V gene TRBV12-3 or TRBV12-4 combines with J gene TRBJ1-5; no firm D call. V was pared by 2 bases and J by 10 bases, with 12 bases between. The CDR3 contains 13 residues. CDR3 in amino acids: CASSLSTVAPQHF. CDR3 bases: TGTGCCAGCAGTTTAAGTACGGTGGCACCCCAGCATTTT.

This clonotype was recorded a few times. The genes are TRBV20-1 and TRBJ1-5; a possible D gene is TRBD1 (5 bases). V lost 5 bases, J lost 1 base, and 12 bases lay in between. Looked up from germline, CDR1 is DFQATT and CDR2 is SNEGSKA (reference sequence). The CDR3 totals 14 residues. In DNA form, the CDR3 reads TGCAGTGCTGGGGCGGCGGGAAGCAATCAGCCCCAGCATTTT. This gives the protein CSAGAAGSNQPQHF.

This chain links TRBV4-2 with TRBJ1-6; 11 nucleotides agree with TRBD1. V trimming: 4 bases; J trimming: 9 bases; junction bases outside the gene matches: 5. This CDR3 has 15 residues. Germline V gene data show CDR1 as LGHNA and CDR2 as YNFKEQ. DNA of the CDR3: TGTGCCAGCAGCCGTGCCGGGACAGGGGGTTCACCCCTCCACTTT. The encoded protein is CASSRAGTGGSPLHF.

The gene calls are TRBV12-3 or TRBV12-4 and TRBJ2-3, with 11 bases that match TRBD2. This CDR3 has 16 amino acids. After removal of 2 bases from V and 5 bases from J, the junction contained 6 bases not matched to a gene. The CDR3 DNA reads as TGTGCCAGCAGTTTAATCTTAGCGGGAGGGGGAGATACGCAGTATTTT. Translation: CASSLILAGGGDTQYF.

The chain carries TRBV6-2 or TRBV6-3 and TRBJ2-1; TRBD2 matches at 8 bases. V was pared by 8 bases and J by 5 bases, with 11 bases of the junction left unmatched. Germline V gene lookup returns CDR1 MNHEY and CDR2 SVGEGT. This CDR3 region has 15 residues. The CDR3 loop is CASGGGSGNNNEQFF. CDR3 nucleotides: TGTGCCAGCGGTGGGGGTAGCGGGAATAACAATGAGCAGTTCTTC.